Described below is a single T cell receptor (beta chain) sequence and its context. TCRdb's copy holds only in-frame clones and misses some; the assay was immunoSEQ multiplex PCR. The repertoire consists of approximately 120,000 clones, with around four fifths occurring once and the leading ten covering around 5.5%. The source of the sample is a study of blood T cell repertoires in COVID-19. What was sequenced was peripheral blood. This TCR was sampled from a man in his fifties or sixties with acute or convalescent COVID-19.

CDR3 coding DNA: TGCGCCAGCAGCCCGGGGTTGAGTTTGTACGAGCAGTACTTC. This sequence encodes CASSPGLSLYEQYF. The V and J genes are TRBV5-1 and TRBJ2-7; D perhaps matches TRBD2 (5 bases). Germline V gene sequence: CDR1 SGHRS, CDR2 YFSETQ. V dropped 4 bases and J dropped 4 bases, with 15 bases sitting between them. The CDR3 contains 14 residues.